Detailed here is one T cell receptor (beta chain). Its antigen is still unknown. CDR3 length equals 15 residues. From germline, CDR1 is DFQATT and CDR2 SNEGSKA (reference sequence). The sample originates from a study of T cells expressing NK-cell markers. Study details: One of the eight sequenced donors was seronegative, whereas the other seven were HCMV-seropositive.

Following a re-call of the 5' RACE reads, TCRdb has one entry per CDR3 protein and lacks DNA. This table lists a few hundred thousand distinct CDR3 sequences. Whole-study results and caveats: Expanded clones of NKG2C+ T cells had an unclear HCMV specificity. Dominant NKG2C+ clonotype frequencies of roughly 1.0-7.5% of CD8+ T cells were measured in over 5 donors. Leadership of the CD3+CD56-NKG2C+ fraction also belonged to these clonotypes in several donors.

Input material: blood T cells: a sorted CD56 or NKG2C T cell subset, CD4+ or CD8+ T cells, or bulk PBMC T cells (not recorded which). This TCR came from a young man in good health. V and J are TRBV20-1 and TRBJ1-2; the D call from TCRdb, TRBD1, cannot be confirmed without DNA. The CDR3 spells CSAPEPGQGGYGYTF.